This TCR beta chain stems from a study of T cells in Graves' hyperthyroidism and ophthalmopathy. Whole-study results and caveats: Ophthalmopathy was distinguished from stable hyperthyroidism by 13 V-J signatures.

Germline assignment: CDR1 SQVTM and CDR2 ANQGSEA. Between the trimmed V and J ends, which lost 2 bases and 4 bases, there was a span of 8 bases. The CDR3 runs to 12 residues. The source material, RNA transcripts, was used to amplify TCR beta CDR3 regions. First-round RT-PCR of the TCR CDR3 relied on the HTBI primer set. TCRdb reanalysed the multiplex PCR reads using MiXCR and keeps one entry per CDR3 protein. The sample includes 600,000 or so distinct CDR3 sequences, about a sixth of them seen just once. About this clonotype itself: No antigen is known for it.

This sequence joins TRBV29-1 and TRBJ1-1; D might be TRBD1 (5 bases). The TCR was taken from a woman aged 25 to 39 with Graves' hyperthyroidism. Sequences were obtained from blood. In DNA form, the CDR3 reads TGCAGCGTTGAAAAGGGGAGCACTGAAGCTTTCTTT. Its protein is CSVEKGSTEAFF.